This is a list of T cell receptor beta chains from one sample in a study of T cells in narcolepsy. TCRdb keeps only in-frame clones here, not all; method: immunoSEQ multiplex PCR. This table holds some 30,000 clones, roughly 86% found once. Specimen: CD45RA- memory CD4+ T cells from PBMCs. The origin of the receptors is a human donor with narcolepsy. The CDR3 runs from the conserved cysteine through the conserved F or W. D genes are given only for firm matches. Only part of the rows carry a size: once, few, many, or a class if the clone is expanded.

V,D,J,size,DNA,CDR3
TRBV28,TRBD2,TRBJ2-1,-,TGTGCCAGCACCCCCGGTGGACGGGGGGGAAACAATGAGCAGTTCTTC,CASTPGGRGGNNEQFF
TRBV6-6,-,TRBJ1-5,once,TGTGCCAGCAGTTACCAGGGTGGTCAGCCCCAGCATTTT,CASSYQGGQPQHF
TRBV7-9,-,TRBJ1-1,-,TGTGCCAGCCTTCTAGGGGGGCGGACTGAAGCTTTCTTT,CASLLGGRTEAFF
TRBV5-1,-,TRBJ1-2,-,TGCGCCAGCAGCCTGACGGTGGCTGGGGTGGGGGGCTACACCTTC,CASSLTVAGVGGYTF
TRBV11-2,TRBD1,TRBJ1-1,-,TGTGCCAGCAGCCCTCGACAGGGCGCGAACACTGAAGCTTTCTTT,CASSPRQGANTEAFF
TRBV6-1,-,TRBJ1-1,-,TGTGCCAGCAGTAAAGGGGGAGGATTGAACACTGAAGCTTTCTTT,CASSKGGGLNTEAFF
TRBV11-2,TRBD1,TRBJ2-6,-,TGTGCCAGCAGCTCGCAGGGGGCTGGGGCCAACGTCCTGACTTTC,CASSSQGAGANVLTF
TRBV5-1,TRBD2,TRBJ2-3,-,TGCGCCAGCAGCGTGGGGACTAGCGGGGGAGATAGCACAGATACGCAGTATTTT,CASSVGTSGGDSTDTQYF
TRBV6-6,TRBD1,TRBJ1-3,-,TGTGCCAGCAGTCTCCCGACAGGGGGAAACACCATATATTTT,CASSLPTGGNTIYF
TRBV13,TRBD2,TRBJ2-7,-,TGTGCCAGCAGCTTAAGCGGGGGATACGAGCAGTACTTC,CASSLSGGYEQYF
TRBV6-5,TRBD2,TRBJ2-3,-,TGTGCCAGCAAACGACTAGCGGGGGGTCCAGATACGCAGTATTTT,CASKRLAGGPDTQYF
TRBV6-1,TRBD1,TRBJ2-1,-,TGTGCCAGCAGCTCCGGGACAGGGGGTCTCAATGAGCAGTTCTTC,CASSSGTGGLNEQFF
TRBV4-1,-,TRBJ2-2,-,TGCGCCAGCAGCCAAGTTCCTCCGGGCCTACTTAACACCGGGGAGCTGTTTTTT,CASSQVPPGLLNTGELFF
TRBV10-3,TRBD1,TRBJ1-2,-,TGTGCCATCACAGGGGACAGGGGATTGAACTATGGCTACACCTTC,CAITGDRGLNYGYTF
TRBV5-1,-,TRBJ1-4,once,TGCGCCAGCACCAAAGGACAGATTGCAACTAATGAAAAACTGTTTTTT,CASTKGQIATNEKLFF
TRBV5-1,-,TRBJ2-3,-,TGCGCCAGCAGCCCGGAAGTGGGTGATACGCAGTATTTT,CASSPEVGDTQYF
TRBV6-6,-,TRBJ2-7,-,TGTGCCAGCAGTTACGCAAACTACGAGCAGTACTTC,CASSYANYEQYF
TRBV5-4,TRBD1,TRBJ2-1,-,TGTGCCAGCAGCTTGGGGGGACAGGGGTCCTACAATGAGCAGTTCTTC,CASSLGGQGSYNEQFF
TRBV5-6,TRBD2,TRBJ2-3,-,TGTGCCAGCACTCCCCTAGCGGGGGGCCCTAGCACAGATACGCAGTATTTT,CASTPLAGGPSTDTQYF
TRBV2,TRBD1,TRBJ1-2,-,TGTGCCAGCAGTGAAGCTGTGCAGGGGGGCTATGGCTACACCTTC,CASSEAVQGGYGYTF
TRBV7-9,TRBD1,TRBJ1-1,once,TGTGCCAGCAGCTCAATCCGGACAGGGCAAGCTTTCTTT,CASSSIRTGQAFF
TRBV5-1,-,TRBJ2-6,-,TGCGCCAGCAGCTCTCAATCAGGGATATCCGGGGCCAACGTCCTGACTTTC,CASSSQSGISGANVLTF
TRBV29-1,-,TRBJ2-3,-,TGCAGCGTTGACCCTAGCACAGATACGCAGTATTTT,CSVDPSTDTQYF
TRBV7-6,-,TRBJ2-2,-,TGTGCCAGCAGCTTGTCCTACACCGGGGAGCTGTTTTTT,CASSLSYTGELFF
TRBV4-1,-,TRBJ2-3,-,TGCGCCAGCAGCCCTCTTGGAGGGGAAAGCACAGATACGCAGTATTTT,CASSPLGGESTDTQYF
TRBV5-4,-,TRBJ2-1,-,TGTGCCAGCAGCTTGGGGGGGGGCGGCTCCTACAATGAGCAGTTCTTC,CASSLGGGGSYNEQFF
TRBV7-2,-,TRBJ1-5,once,TGTGCCAGCAGCCCCCTTTTGTCCCGGGATCAGCCCCAGCATTTT,CASSPLLSRDQPQHF
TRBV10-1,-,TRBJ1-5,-,TGCGCCAGCAGGGAGCCCCAGCATTTT,CASREPQHF
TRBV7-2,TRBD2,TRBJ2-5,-,TGTGCCAGCCTCATTCCCGGGAGGGAGACCCAGTACTTC,CASLIPGRETQYF
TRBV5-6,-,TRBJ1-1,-,TGTGCCAGCAGCTTTATTTCTCCGAACACTGAAGCTTTCTTT,CASSFISPNTEAFF
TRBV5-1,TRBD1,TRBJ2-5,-,TGCGCCAGCAGCTTGGGTGGACAGGGGGCAGAGACCCAGTACTTC,CASSLGGQGAETQYF
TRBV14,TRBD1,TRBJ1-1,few,TGTGCCAGCAGCCAAAACACGGGACAGTCTACTGAAGCTTTCTTT,CASSQNTGQSTEAFF
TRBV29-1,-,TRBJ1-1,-,TGCAGCGTCCTTCAGACAGGGAACACTGAAGCTTTCTTT,CSVLQTGNTEAFF
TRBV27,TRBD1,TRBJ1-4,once,TGTGCCAGCAGTTCCCCCGGGACAGGCCATGAAAAACTGTTTTTT,CASSSPGTGHEKLFF
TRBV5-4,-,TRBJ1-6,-,TGTGCCAGCAGCTTGGAAGCGGCCTCACCCCTCCACTTT,CASSLEAASPLHF
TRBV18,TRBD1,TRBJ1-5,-,TGTGCCAGCTCGGCCCGGGACAGAGGGCGAAATCAGCCCCAGCATTTT,CASSARDRGRNQPQHF
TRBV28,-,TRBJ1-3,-,TGTGCCAGCAGTTTATCAAGGGGAACTGGAAACACCATATATTTT,CASSLSRGTGNTIYF
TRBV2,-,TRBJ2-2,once,TGTGCCAGCAGGGTTAATAAAAACACCGGGGAGCTGTTTTTT,CASRVNKNTGELFF
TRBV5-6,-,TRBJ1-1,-,TGTGCCAGCAGACTCCGCAAGGGCTCCGTGAACACTGAAGCTTTCTTT,CASRLRKGSVNTEAFF
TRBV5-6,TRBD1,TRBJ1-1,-,TGTGCCAGCAGCCACAGGGGGCGGAACACTGAAGCTTTCTTT,CASSHRGRNTEAFF
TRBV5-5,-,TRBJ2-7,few,TGTGCCAGCAGCTTTAATCGGGGGACCTACGAGCAGTACTTC,CASSFNRGTYEQYF
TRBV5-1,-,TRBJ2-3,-,TGCGCCAGCAGCTTGGGTGGCGGTACAGATACGCAGTATTTT,CASSLGGGTDTQYF
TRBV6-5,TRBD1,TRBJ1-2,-,TGTGCCAGCAGTTCTACAGGGGGCGGTGGCTACACCTTC,CASSSTGGGGYTF
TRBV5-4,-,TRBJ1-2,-,TGTGCCAGCAGACCCGCCCCCGGATCGGGTGGCTACACCTTC,CASRPAPGSGGYTF
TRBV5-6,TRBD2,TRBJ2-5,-,TGTGCCAGCAGTGGGGACTACTTTAACCCACAAGAGACCCAGTACTTC,CASSGDYFNPQETQYF
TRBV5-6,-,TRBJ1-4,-,TGTGCCAGCAGTAGGGGGAGAAATGAAAAACTGTTTTTT,CASSRGRNEKLFF
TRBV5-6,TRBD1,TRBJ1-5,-,TGTGCCAGCAGCGAGGGACAGGGACTCAATCAGCCCCAGCATTTT,CASSEGQGLNQPQHF
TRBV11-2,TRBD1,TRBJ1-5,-,TGTGCCAGCAGCCCAACGACAGGGGGCAACCAGCCCCAGCATTTT,CASSPTTGGNQPQHF
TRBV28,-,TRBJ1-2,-,TGTGCCAGCAGTACAGGATACTATGGCTACACCTTC,CASSTGYYGYTF